The 6 T cell receptor beta chains below were found in one sample sequenced in a study of cytomegalovirus exposure and HLA in healthy donors. 60 Vbeta and 13 Jbeta primers were used in PCR. This table comes from immunoSEQ multiplex PCR, and its TCRdb copy is limited to in-frame clones, with some not included. The repertoire has some 110,000 clones, roughly 76% of them found once; the top ten carry 2.1%. The sample was PBMCs. These receptors originate from a man aged 30 to 45 in good health and CMV-seronegative.

The gene calls are TRBV2 and TRBJ2-5; D not certain. Trimming cost V 2 bases and J 2 bases, with 6 bases left between them. The CDR3 runs 13 residues. The germline V gene encodes CDR1 SNHLY and CDR2 FYNNEI. CDR3 DNA: TGTGCCAGCAGTGAAAACAGTCAAGAGACCCAGTACTTC. Protein product: CASSENSQETQYF.

This clone was counted between two and nine times. This chain joins TRBV4-2 and TRBJ2-3; TRBD2 matches 13 bases. The CDR3 is made up of 19 amino acids. Germline V gene lookup returns CDR1 LGHNA and CDR2 YNFKEQ. V gave up 5 bases and J gave up 0 bases; unmatched junction bases: 11. CDR3 loop: CASSWGTSGGGRSTDTQYF. In DNA form, the CDR3 reads TGTGCCAGCAGCTGGGGAACTAGCGGGGGGGGCCGTAGCACAGATACGCAGTATTTT.

This clone has more than one count but fewer than ten. The chain is built from TRBV19 and TRBJ2-7; D is unclear. Trimming removed 5 bases at V and 0 bases at J, with 5 bases between. Germline CDR1 is LNHDA and CDR2 is SQIVND (reference sequence). The CDR3 extends over 12 amino acids. This CDR3 reads CASSHGSYEQYF. DNA of the CDR3: TGTGCCAGTAGTCACGGCTCCTACGAGCAGTACTTC.

The rearrangement links TRBV9 to TRBJ2-3; 8 nucleotides match TRBD1. CDR1 is SGDLS and CDR2 is YYNGEE in the germline V gene. With 4 bases clipped from V and 1 base from J, the junction kept 8 bases outside the gene matches. CDR3 size: 16 residues. The CDR3 region has the DNA TGTGCCAGCAGCCCAGCAGGGGGCTACGGCACAGATACGCAGTATTTT. This encodes CASSPAGGYGTDTQYF.

This clone has just one count. This rearrangement joins TRBV7-2 to TRBJ2-5; D possibly corresponds to TRBD1 (6 bases). Trimming removed 3 bases from V and 9 bases from J, with 17 bases in between. The CDR3 is 14 residues long. Germline V CDR1 and CDR2: SGHTA, FQGNSA. The CDR3 protein is CASSLDSQVVAQYF. In DNA, the CDR3 is TGTGCCAGCAGCTTGGACAGTCAGGTCGTGGCCCAGTACTTC. Supplemented by reference TRBV7-2 and TRBJ2-5, the full variable domain reads GAGVSQSPSNKVTEKGKDVELRCDPISGHTALYWYRQSLGQGLEFLIYFQGNSAPDKSGLPSDRFSAERTGGSVSTLTIQRTQQEDSAVYLCASSLDSQVVAQYFGPGTRLLVL.

The chain uses TRBV6-6 and TRBJ2-7, with 8 bases identical to TRBD2. This CDR3 spans 14 amino acids. The trim removed 8 bases at V and 2 bases at J, leaving 8 bases unmatched. Germline CDR1 MNHNY, CDR2 SVGAGI (reference sequence). CDR3 DNA: TGTGCCAGCTCTCCCGCGGGGGGTCCCTACGAGCAGTACTTC. Its translation: CASSPAGGPYEQYF.